This T cell receptor beta chain was observed in a study of regulatory dendritic cells for organ transplantation. Across the whole study: Dendritic cell cultures received LPS on day 6. The study, taken as a whole, reports: The authors noted considerable between-person heterogeneity in alloreactive memory CD8+ cells. Resting memory CD8+ T cells held the most alloreactive clonotypes.

Comment on this clone: Its specificity is not known.

V was clipped by 1 base and J by 7 bases; unmatched bases: 12. Per the germline V gene, CDR1 is SGHDN and CDR2 is FVKESK. The CDR3 totals 17 residues. Data came from immunoSEQ multiplex PCR; TCRdb stores just in-frame clones and leaves some out. The table includes approximately 11,000 clones, 65% to 80% detected once. CFSE-labeled sorted T cells met regulatory or mature dendritic cells for 4 to 6 days. CD4+ or CD8+ T cells were sorted as naive CD45RA+ or memory CD45RO+. Sequencing was performed on memory CD4+ T cells from blood cultured with regulatory dendritic cells. Subset described: CD45RO+ memory T cells. The V gene is TRBV14, the J gene TRBJ2-1, with TRBD2 matching over 8 bases. The TCR originated in a human donor in good health. DNA of the CDR3: TGTGCCAGCAGCCAAGGAACCGGGACTAGATCAACGAATGAGCAGTTCTTC. Amino acid sequence: CASSQGTGTRSTNEQFF.